One and the same sample provided the 27 T cell receptor beta chains below, sequenced in a study of Graves' ophthalmopathy and Graves' hyperthyroidism. Amplifying from RNA transcripts, the study obtained TCR beta CDR3 regions. HTBI primers were employed in first-round RT-PCR, then a second-round multiplex PCR followed. TCRdb re-called the multiplex PCR reads with MiXCR, one entry per CDR3 protein. The table has 350,000 to 450,000 distinct CDR3 sequences, more than 20% seen once. Sequenced: peripheral blood. These TCRs come from a woman aged 18 to 35 with stable Graves' hyperthyroidism.

This clonotype was seen many times. The chain links TRBV7-8 to TRBJ2-7; perhaps TRBD1 as D (6 bases). CDR3 size: 13 residues. Between the trimmed V and J ends, which lost 5 bases and 4 bases, there was a span of 12 bases. Germline lookup yields CDR1 SGHVS and CDR2 FQNEAQ. This CDR3 reads CASSPYRVYEQYF. The CDR3 DNA sequence: TGTGCCAGCAGCCCCTACAGGGTTTACGAGCAGTACTTC.

This clonotype was detected ten times or more. This chain joins TRBV7-2 and TRBJ2-7; D is unresolved. The CDR3 spans 15 residues. CDR1 and CDR2 from the germline V gene are SGHTA and FQGNSA. V was pared by 5 bases and J by 1 base, with 15 bases between. The CDR3, as DNA: TGTGCCAGCAGCCTTCTAGATGCAGATTCCTACGAGCAGTACTTC. Translating gives CASSLLDADSYEQYF.

This clonotype was found many times. The rearrangement uses TRBV20-1 and TRBJ2-7; D tentatively reads TRBD1 or TRBD2 (5 bases each). Per germline, CDR1 DFQATT and CDR2 SNEGSKA (reference sequence). The CDR3 consists of 15 residues. Deletions cut 4 bases from V and 5 bases from J, with 21 bases between. CDR3 residues: CSATRGVYGTDEQYF. CDR3 bases: TGCAGTGCTACACGAGGGGTCTACGGCACAGACGAGCAGTACTTC.

This clonotype was seen at least ten times. An end of the junction differs from the germline gene, which may be a read error. V and J are TRBV6-2 or TRBV6-3 and TRBJ2-4; D might be TRBD1 or TRBD2, each matching 5 bases. The CDR3 covers 15 residues. Germline values: CDR1 MNHEY, CDR2 SVGEGT. The CDR3 sequence is CASSYSGLAKNIKYF. CDR3 nucleotide sequence: TGTGCCAGCAGTTACTCGGGGCTAGCCAAAAACATTAAGTACTTC.

This clonotype was seen a few times. The chain employs TRBV12-3 or TRBV12-4 and TRBJ1-2; 8 bases fit TRBD1. This CDR3 is built from 12 residues. Trimming removed 5 bases from V and 8 bases from J; junction bases left unmatched: 4. The CDR3 DNA reads TGTGCCAGCAGTACCGGGACAGGAGGCTACACCTTC. This sequence encodes CASSTGTGGYTF.

As to this clonotype: An end of the junction differs from the germline gene, which may be a read error. V usage is TRBV5-6 and J usage is TRBJ2-2; 8 bases align to TRBD1. The germline gives CDR1 SGHDT, CDR2 YYEEEE. CDR3 size: 15 residues. The CDR3 loop is CAGSRDRGITGELFF. DNA of the CDR3: TGTGCCGGCAGCCGCGACAGGGGCATAACCGGGGAGCTGTTTTTT. Together with reference TRBV5-6 and TRBJ2-2, the CDR3 gives the full variable domain: DAGVTQSPTHLIKTRGQQVTLRCSPKSGHDTVSWYQQALGQGPQFIFQYYEEEERQRGNFPDRFSGHQFPNYSSELNVNALLLGDSALYLCAGSRDRGITGELFFGEGSRLTVL.

J is TRBJ2-5 and V is TRBV28; no clear D gene. The CDR3 extends over 15 amino acids. Trimming pared 3 bases from V and 4 bases from J, leaving 15 bases between. Germline V gives CDR1 MDHEN, CDR2 SYDVKM. CDR3 DNA sequence: TGTGCCAGCAGTTTTGGGCAGGTCTTCGGAGAGACCCAGTACTTC. It codes for CASSFGQVFGETQYF.

This clonotype was recorded many times. The V call is TRBV6-1, the J call TRBJ1-5; TRBD1 might be the D (5 bases). The V and J ends lost 6 bases and 0 bases respectively, with 12 bases between them. The CDR3 is made up of 15 amino acids. Looked up from germline, CDR1 is MNHNS and CDR2 is SASEGT. The CDR3 loop is CASRRQHRSNQPQHF. CDR3 DNA: TGTGCCAGCAGAAGACAGCATCGTAGCAATCAGCCCCAGCATTTT.

In its sample, this clonotype was seen many times. The genes are TRBV6-2 or TRBV6-3 and TRBJ2-3; D gene ambiguous. The CDR3 is 14 residues long. The V gene's germline CDR1 is MNHEY and CDR2 SVGEGT. V was shortened by 8 bases and J by 0 bases, with 12 bases between the two germline ends. CDR3 DNA: TGTGCCAGCCTCGGGCTATATAGCACAGATACGCAGTATTTT. This gives the protein CASLGLYSTDTQYF.

This clonotype has only a few counts. The chain uses TRBV6-5 and TRBJ2-2, with 10 nucleotides matching TRBD2. The CDR3 has 17 amino acids. V was clipped by 0 bases and J by 5 bases; unmatched bases: 6. The germline V gene encodes CDR1 MNHEY and CDR2 SVGAGI. DNA of the CDR3: TGTGCCAGCAGTTACTCCCCCCAGCGGGAGGGAACCGGGGAGCTGTTTTTT. It yields the protein CASSYSPQREGTGELFF.

The V and J genes are TRBV7-9 and TRBJ2-7, with 9 bases identical to TRBD2. Germline assignment: CDR1 SEHNR and CDR2 FQNEAQ (reference sequence). J lost 6 bases, V lost 5 bases, and 8 bases had no gene match. This CDR3 is built from 14 residues. This CDR3 is CASSTGGGAGEQYF. The CDR3 coding sequence is TGTGCCAGCAGCACCGGCGGGGGGGCAGGCGAGCAGTACTTC.

At least ten counts were recorded for this clonotype. The chain links TRBV4-3 to TRBJ2-5; 7 nucleotides line up with TRBD1. V shed 1 base, J shed 4 bases, and the junction held 6 bases outside the gene matches. The CDR3 contains 15 residues. Germline V CDR1 and CDR2: LGHNA, YSLEER. Written as DNA, the CDR3 is TGCGCCAGCAGCCAAGGGCAGGGGGATGGAGAGACCCAGTACTTC. Translating gives CASSQGQGDGETQYF.

The chain links TRBV12-3 or TRBV12-4 to TRBJ2-2; TRBD1 might be the D (5 bases). V was pared by 1 base and J by 4 bases, with 10 bases between. CDR3 length equals 15 residues. The CDR3 DNA reads as TGTGCCAGCAGTTTAGGTCAGGGTAGCACCGGGGAGCTGTTTTTT. Translated, it gives CASSLGQGSTGELFF.

The genes are TRBV6-2 or TRBV6-3 and TRBJ2-2, with D possibly matching TRBD2 (7 bases). This CDR3 region has 18 residues. Per the germline V gene, CDR1 is MNHEY and CDR2 is SVGEGT. The germline V and J ends were trimmed by 0 bases and 2 bases, with 16 bases remaining between them. The CDR3 here is CASSYSLGATSNTGELFF. The CDR3 DNA follows: TGTGCCAGCAGTTACTCCTTGGGGGCGACTAGCAACACCGGGGAGCTGTTTTTT.

This clonotype was found many times. This chain links TRBV5-1 with TRBJ2-5, with 7 bases lining up with TRBD1. CDR1 and CDR2 (germline): SGHRS, YFSETQ. This CDR3 comprises 13 residues. Trimming removed 6 bases from V and 2 bases from J; junction bases left unmatched: 4. CDR3 in amino acids: CASNLQGQETQYF. CDR3 DNA sequence: TGCGCCAGCAATCTACAGGGGCAAGAGACCCAGTACTTC.

The rearrangement links TRBV12-3 or TRBV12-4 to TRBJ2-5; 9 bases match TRBD2. This CDR3 is 16 amino acids long. The junction had 7 bases not matched to a gene; V was cut back by 1 base and J by 4 bases. CDR3 protein: CASSLGAGGPPETQYF. DNA of the CDR3: TGTGCCAGCAGTTTAGGGGCGGGAGGGCCGCCAGAGACCCAGTACTTC.

This clonotype was picked up many times. The rearrangement joins TRBV13 to TRBJ2-7, with 11 bases matching TRBD2. CDR1 is PRHDT and CDR2 is FYEKMQ in the germline V gene (reference sequence). Germline trimming cut 5 bases from V and 1 base from J; bases unmatched to any gene: 4. The CDR3 has 15 amino acids. The CDR3 sequence is CASSLWTSGSYEQYF. The CDR3 bases are TGTGCCAGCAGCCTTTGGACTAGCGGGTCCTACGAGCAGTACTTC.

This clonotype was observed many times. The CDR3 nucleotides read TGTGCCAGTAGTAATACCCGGTACGAGCAGTACTTC. Protein: CASSNTRYEQYF. J is TRBJ2-7 and V is TRBV19; no definite D call. The germline gives CDR1 LNHDA, CDR2 SQIVND (reference sequence). Between the trimmed V and J ends, which lost 4 bases and 4 bases, there was a span of 8 bases. The CDR3 loop spans 12 amino acids.

This clonotype was seen repeatedly, ten times or more. This sequence joins TRBV6-2 or TRBV6-3 and TRBJ2-7, with 7 positions matching TRBD1. Germline loops: CDR1 MNHEY, CDR2 SVGEGT. This CDR3 has 13 amino acids. V dropped 11 bases and J dropped 4; count of bases not matched to a gene: 11. The CDR3 loop reads CAANRGGRYEQYF. DNA of the CDR3: TGTGCCGCAAACCGAGGGGGCAGATACGAGCAGTACTTC.

In this sample, this clonotype turned up many times. The gene calls are TRBV29-1 and TRBJ2-4, with D possibly being TRBD2 (5 bases). CDR1 and CDR2 from the germline V gene are SQVTM and ANQGSEA. There are 13 residues in the CDR3. V was trimmed by 5 bases and J by 4 bases, leaving 12 bases between them. The CDR3 bases are TGCAGCGTTATGCCGACGGGGAAAAACATTCAGTACTTC. Translation: CSVMPTGKNIQYF.

In its sample, this clonotype was seen many times. The J gene is TRBJ2-5, the V gene TRBV7-2, with D hard to call. Germline V gene data show CDR1 as SGHTA and CDR2 as FQGNSA. The V end was cut by 5 bases, the J end by 1 base, with 11 bases between. The length of the CDR3 is 14 residues. The CDR3 nucleotides are TGTGCCAGCAGCCCCGGCGGCCTCCAAGAGACCCAGTACTTC. This codes for CASSPGGLQETQYF.

Many counts were recorded for this clonotype. This sequence joins TRBV10-3 and TRBJ1-1, with D uncertain. The V and J ends lost 6 bases and 1 base respectively, with 3 bases between them. Germline V gene lookup returns CDR1 ENHRY and CDR2 SYGVKD. The length of the CDR3 is 11 residues. The CDR3 protein is CAIRENTEAFF. The DNA of the CDR3 is TGTGCCATCAGGGAGAACACTGAAGCTTTCTTT.

This clonotype was counted many times. V usage is TRBV20-1 and J usage is TRBJ1-5; D is unclear. This CDR3 is built from 13 residues. Trimming shortened V by 5 bases and J by 2 bases, and 10 bases separated the two germline ends. CDR1 is DFQATT and CDR2 is SNEGSKA in the germline V gene (reference sequence). The CDR3 region is CSAVLDGNQPQHF. The CDR3 DNA follows: TGCAGTGCTGTTCTGGACGGCAATCAGCCCCAGCATTTT.

This clonotype was seen many times. The chain is built from TRBV6-5 and TRBJ1-1; D perhaps matches TRBD1 (6 bases). CDR1 is MNHEY and CDR2 is SVGAGI in the germline V gene. This CDR3 comprises 14 residues. Trimming pared 6 bases from V and 1 base from J, leaving 12 bases between. Here the CDR3 DNA reads TGTGCCAGCAGACTTGCAGGGGCGAACACTGAAGCTTTCTTT. It translates to CASRLAGANTEAFF.

In its sample, this clonotype was seen many times. The rearrangement joins TRBV2 to TRBJ2-4, with D possibly matching TRBD1 (5 bases). The CDR3 covers 11 residues. Germline V gene data show CDR1 as SNHLY and CDR2 as FYNNEI. Trimming cost V 4 bases and J 8 bases, with 6 bases left between them. The chain's CDR3 is CASSVRDIQYF. Written as DNA, the CDR3 is TGTGCCAGCAGTGTCAGGGACATTCAGTACTTC.

This clonotype has at least ten counts. V gene TRBV20-1 combines with J gene TRBJ2-7; 9 bases agree with TRBD2. Unmatched junction bases numbered 12, after V lost 5 bases and J lost 4 bases. The germline gives CDR1 DFQATT, CDR2 SNEGSKA (reference sequence). The CDR3 loop spans 15 amino acids. The CDR3 region has the DNA TGCAGTGCTGATAACGGGGCGGGAGGGTCATACGAGCAGTACTTC. It is translated as CSADNGAGGSYEQYF.

V gene TRBV19 combines with J gene TRBJ2-4; D unclear. CDR1 is LNHDA and CDR2 is SQIVND in the germline V gene (reference sequence). Trimming removed 8 bases at V and 8 bases at J, with 19 bases between. CDR3 length: 14 amino acids. CDR3 protein: CASRARGGGDIQYF. In DNA, the CDR3 is TGTGCCAGTCGGGCCCGAGGCGGTGGGGACATTCAGTACTTC.